This note documents a single T cell receptor beta chain sequence. Its matching antigen is unknown. The entry originates in a study of metastatic and nonmetastatic thyroid tumors. Looking at the study overall: Across blood and tumor or nodule tissue, repertoires from malignant and benign thyroid patients were compared with one another.

Not a single patient had been given any form of treatment at any point before undergoing thyroid surgery. Authors' methods: Built for papillary thyroid cancer, a distant-metastasis classifier drew on CDR3 differences across clinicopathological groups. MiXCR was used by TCRdb to re-call the PCR reads. The V and J calls and clone size are TCRdb's, not the authors'. The sample shows some 15,000 clones, around 3.9% of them seen only once. General study findings and limits: Across blood and tumor, TCR beta diversity in malignant thyroid tumors was reportedly significantly higher than in benign nodules.

Germline CDR1 SGHRS, CDR2 YFSETQ. The CDR3 extends over 18 amino acids. V lost 0 bases, J lost 3 bases, and 11 bases stayed unmatched. The source is a female donor with papillary thyroid cancer or a benign thyroid nodule (not recorded which). Some clones in this sample may be carry-over from other donors' samples. This sequence joins TRBV5-1 and TRBJ2-7, with TRBD2 matching over 11 bases. The sequencing sample was made of tumor tissue. In nucleotides, the CDR3 is TGCGCCAGCAGCTTGGTTATTCCCGGGACTAGCGGATACTACGAGCAGTACTTC. As protein: CASSLVIPGTSGYYEQYF.